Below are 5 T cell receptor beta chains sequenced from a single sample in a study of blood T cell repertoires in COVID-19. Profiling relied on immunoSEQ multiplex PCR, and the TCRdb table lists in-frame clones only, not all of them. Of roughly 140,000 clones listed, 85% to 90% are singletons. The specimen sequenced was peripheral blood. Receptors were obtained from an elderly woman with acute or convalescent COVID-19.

The CDR3 here is CASSPDRVKVTEAFF. CDR3 sequence (DNA): TGTGCCAGTTCCCCCGACAGGGTTAAGGTCACTGAAGCTTTCTTT. The rearrangement links TRBV19 to TRBJ1-1; 7 nucleotides match TRBD1. The trim removed 8 bases at V and 4 bases at J, leaving 13 bases unmatched. The germline V gene has CDR1 LNHDA and CDR2 SQIVND (reference sequence). The CDR3 sequence is 15 residues long.

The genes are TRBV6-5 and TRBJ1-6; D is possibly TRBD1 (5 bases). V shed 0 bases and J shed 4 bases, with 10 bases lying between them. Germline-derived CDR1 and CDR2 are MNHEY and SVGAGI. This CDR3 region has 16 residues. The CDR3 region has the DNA TGTGCCAGCAGTTACTCGGGGCGGGGTTATAATTCACCCCTCCACTTT. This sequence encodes CASSYSGRGYNSPLHF.

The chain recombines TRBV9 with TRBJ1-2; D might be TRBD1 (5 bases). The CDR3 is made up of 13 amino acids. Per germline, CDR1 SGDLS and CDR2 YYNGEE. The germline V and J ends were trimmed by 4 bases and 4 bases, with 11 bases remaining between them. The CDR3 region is CASSNGGGYGYTF. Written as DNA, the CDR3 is TGTGCCAGCAGCAATGGGGGAGGCTATGGCTACACCTTC.

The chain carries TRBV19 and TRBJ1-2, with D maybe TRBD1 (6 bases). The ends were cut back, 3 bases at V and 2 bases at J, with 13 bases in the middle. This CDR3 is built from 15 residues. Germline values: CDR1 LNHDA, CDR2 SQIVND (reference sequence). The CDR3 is CASSISGALNYGYTF. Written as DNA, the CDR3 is TGTGCCAGTAGTATCTCAGGGGCGCTCAACTATGGCTACACCTTC. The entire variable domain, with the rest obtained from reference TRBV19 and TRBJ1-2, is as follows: DGGITQSPKYLFRKEGQNVTLSCEQNLNHDAMYWYRQDPGQGLRLIYYSQIVNDFQKGDIAEGYSVSREKKESFPLTVTSAQKNPTAFYLCASSISGALNYGYTFGSGTRLTVV.

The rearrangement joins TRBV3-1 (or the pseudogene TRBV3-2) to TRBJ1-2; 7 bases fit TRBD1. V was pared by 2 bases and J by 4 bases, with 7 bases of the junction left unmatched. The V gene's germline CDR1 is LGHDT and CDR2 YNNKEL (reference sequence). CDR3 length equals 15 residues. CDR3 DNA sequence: TGTGCCAGCAGCCAATTCTCAGGGGGTGGCTATGGCTACACCTTC. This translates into CASSQFSGGGYGYTF.